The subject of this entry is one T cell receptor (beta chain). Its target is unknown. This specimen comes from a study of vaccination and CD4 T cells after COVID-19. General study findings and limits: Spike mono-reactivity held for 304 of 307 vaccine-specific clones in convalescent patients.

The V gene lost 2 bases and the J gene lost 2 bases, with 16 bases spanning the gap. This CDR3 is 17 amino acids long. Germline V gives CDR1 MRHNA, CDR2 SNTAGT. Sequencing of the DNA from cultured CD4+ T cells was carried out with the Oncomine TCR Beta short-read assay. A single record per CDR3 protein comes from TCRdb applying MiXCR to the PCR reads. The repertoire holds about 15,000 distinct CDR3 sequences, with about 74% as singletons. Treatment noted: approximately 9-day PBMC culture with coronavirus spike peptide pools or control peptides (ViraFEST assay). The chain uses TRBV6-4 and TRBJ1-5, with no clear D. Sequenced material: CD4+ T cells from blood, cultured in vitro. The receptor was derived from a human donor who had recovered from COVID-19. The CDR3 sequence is CASSDPGHRIGNQPQHF. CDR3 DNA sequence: TGTGCCAGCAGTGACCCGGGCCACCGTATTGGCAATCAGCCCCAGCATTTT.